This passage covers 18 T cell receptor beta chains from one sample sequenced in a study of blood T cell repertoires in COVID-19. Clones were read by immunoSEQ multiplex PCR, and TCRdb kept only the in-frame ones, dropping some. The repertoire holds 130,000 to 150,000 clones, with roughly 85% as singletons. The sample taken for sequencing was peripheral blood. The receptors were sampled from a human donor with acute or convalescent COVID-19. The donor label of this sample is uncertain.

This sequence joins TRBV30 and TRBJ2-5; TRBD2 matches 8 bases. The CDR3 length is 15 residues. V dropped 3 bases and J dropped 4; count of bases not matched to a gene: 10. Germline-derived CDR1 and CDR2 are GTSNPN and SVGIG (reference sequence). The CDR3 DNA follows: TGTGCCTGGAGGGAGGGACTAGTCTCCGGAGAGACCCAGTACTTC. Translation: CAWREGLVSGETQYF. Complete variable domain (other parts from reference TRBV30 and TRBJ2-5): SQTIHQWPATLVQPVGSPLSLECTVEGTSNPNLYWYRQAAGRGLQLLFYSVGIGQISSEVPQNLSASRPQDRQFILSSKKLLLSDSGFYLCAWREGLVSGETQYFGPGTRLLVL.

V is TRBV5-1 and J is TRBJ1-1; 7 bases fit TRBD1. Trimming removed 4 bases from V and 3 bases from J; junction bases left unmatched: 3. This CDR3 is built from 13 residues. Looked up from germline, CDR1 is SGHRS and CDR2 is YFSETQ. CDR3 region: CASSVGQYTEAFF. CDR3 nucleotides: TGCGCCAGCAGCGTGGGACAGTACACTGAAGCTTTCTTT.

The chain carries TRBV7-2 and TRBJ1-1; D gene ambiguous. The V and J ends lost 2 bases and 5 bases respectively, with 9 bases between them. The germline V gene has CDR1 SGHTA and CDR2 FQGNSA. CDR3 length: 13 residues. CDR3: CASSLYVETEAFF. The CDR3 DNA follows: TGTGCCAGCAGCTTATACGTCGAGACTGAAGCTTTCTTT.

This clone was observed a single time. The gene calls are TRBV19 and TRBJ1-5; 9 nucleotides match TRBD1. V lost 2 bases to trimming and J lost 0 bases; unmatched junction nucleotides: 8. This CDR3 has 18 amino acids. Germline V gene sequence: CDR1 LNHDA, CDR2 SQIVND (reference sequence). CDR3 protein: CASSIFRTGARSNQPQHF. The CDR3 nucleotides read TGTGCCAGTAGTATATTTCGGACAGGGGCACGTAGCAATCAGCCCCAGCATTTT.

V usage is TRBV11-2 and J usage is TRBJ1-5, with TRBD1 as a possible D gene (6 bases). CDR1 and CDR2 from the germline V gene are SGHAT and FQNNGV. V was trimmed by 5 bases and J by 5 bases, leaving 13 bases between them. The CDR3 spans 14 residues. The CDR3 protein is CASSLQGFDQPQHF. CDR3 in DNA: TGTGCCAGCAGCCTCCAGGGGTTCGATCAGCCCCAGCATTTT.

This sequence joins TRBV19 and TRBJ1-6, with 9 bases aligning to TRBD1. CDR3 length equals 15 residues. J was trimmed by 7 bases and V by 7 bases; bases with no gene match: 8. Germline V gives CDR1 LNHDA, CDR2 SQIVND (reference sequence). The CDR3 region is CASIDGQGLNSPLHF. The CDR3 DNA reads TGTGCCAGTATCGATGGACAGGGGTTAAATTCACCCCTCCACTTT.

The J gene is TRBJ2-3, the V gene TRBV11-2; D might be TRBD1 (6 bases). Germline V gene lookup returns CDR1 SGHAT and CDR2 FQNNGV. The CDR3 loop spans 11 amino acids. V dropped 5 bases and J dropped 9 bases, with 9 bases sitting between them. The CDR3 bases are TGTGCCAGCAGCATTAGGGGGACGCAGTATTTT. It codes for CASSIRGTQYF.

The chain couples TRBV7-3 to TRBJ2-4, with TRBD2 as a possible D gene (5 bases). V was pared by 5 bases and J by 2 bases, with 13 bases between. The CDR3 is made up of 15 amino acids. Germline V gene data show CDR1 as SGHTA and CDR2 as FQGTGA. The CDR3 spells CASSQTRDSKNIQYF. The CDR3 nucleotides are TGTGCCAGCAGCCAGACTCGGGATTCCAAAAACATTCAGTACTTC.

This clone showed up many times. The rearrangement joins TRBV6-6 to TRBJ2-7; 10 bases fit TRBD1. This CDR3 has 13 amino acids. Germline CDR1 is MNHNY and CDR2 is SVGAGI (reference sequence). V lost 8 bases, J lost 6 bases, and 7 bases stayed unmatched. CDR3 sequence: CASLDRGSVEQYF. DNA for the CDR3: TGTGCCAGCCTGGACAGGGGGAGCGTCGAGCAGTACTTC.

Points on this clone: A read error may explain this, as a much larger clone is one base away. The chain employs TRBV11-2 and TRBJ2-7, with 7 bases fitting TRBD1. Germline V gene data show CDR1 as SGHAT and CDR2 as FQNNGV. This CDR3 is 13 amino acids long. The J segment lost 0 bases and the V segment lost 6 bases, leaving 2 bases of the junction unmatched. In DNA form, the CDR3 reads TGTGCCAGCAGAGGGGACAGCTCCTACGAGCAGTACTTC. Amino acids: CASRGDSSYEQYF.

The CDR3 here is CASSFALTGWIETQYF. The CDR3 region has the DNA TGTGCCAGCAGCTTCGCACTAACAGGTTGGATAGAGACCCAGTACTTC. V gene TRBV7-2 combines with J gene TRBJ2-5, with D possibly matching TRBD1 (5 bases). CDR1 is SGHTA and CDR2 is FQGNSA in the germline V gene. This CDR3 comprises 16 residues. V was shortened by 3 bases and J by 4 bases, with 18 bases between the two germline ends. The whole variable domain, filled in from reference TRBV7-2 and TRBJ2-5, reads GAGVSQSPSNKVTEKGKDVELRCDPISGHTALYWYRQSLGQGLEFLIYFQGNSAPDKSGLPSDRFSAERTGGSVSTLTIQRTQQEDSAVYLCASSFALTGWIETQYFGPGTRLLVL.

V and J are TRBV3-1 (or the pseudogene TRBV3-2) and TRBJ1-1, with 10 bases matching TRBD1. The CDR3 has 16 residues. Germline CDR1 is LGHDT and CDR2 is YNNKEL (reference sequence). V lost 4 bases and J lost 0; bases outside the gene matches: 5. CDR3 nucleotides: TGTGCCAGCAGCCCGGCGGACAGGGGGGTGAACACTGAAGCTTTCTTT. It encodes CASSPADRGVNTEAFF.

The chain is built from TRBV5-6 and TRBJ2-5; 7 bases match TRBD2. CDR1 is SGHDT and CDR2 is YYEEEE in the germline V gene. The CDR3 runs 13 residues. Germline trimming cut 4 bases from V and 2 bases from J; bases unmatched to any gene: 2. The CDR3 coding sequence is TGTGCCAGCAGCGGGACTAAACAAGAGACCCAGTACTTC. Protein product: CASSGTKQETQYF.

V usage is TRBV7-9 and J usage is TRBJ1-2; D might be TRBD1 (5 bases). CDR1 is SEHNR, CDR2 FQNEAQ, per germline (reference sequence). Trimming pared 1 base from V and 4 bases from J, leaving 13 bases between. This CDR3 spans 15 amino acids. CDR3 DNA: TGTGCCAGCAGCTTAGGGCGCGGGGGAACCTATGGCTACACCTTC. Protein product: CASSLGRGGTYGYTF.

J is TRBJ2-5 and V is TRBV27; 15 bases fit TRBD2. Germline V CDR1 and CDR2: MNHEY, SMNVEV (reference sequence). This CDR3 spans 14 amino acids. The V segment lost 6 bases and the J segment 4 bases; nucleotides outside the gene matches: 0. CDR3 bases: TGTGCCAGCAGGGGACTAGCGGGAGGAGAGACCCAGTACTTC. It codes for CASRGLAGGETQYF.

The CDR3 DNA sequence: TGTGCCAGCAGTCGACAGGCTAACTATGGCTACACCTTC. This encodes CASSRQANYGYTF. The chain employs TRBV27 and TRBJ1-2; TRBD1 might be the D (6 bases). The germline gives CDR1 MNHEY, CDR2 SMNVEV (reference sequence). Trimming took 5 bases from V and 0 from J, leaving 7 bases between them. The CDR3 loop spans 13 amino acids.

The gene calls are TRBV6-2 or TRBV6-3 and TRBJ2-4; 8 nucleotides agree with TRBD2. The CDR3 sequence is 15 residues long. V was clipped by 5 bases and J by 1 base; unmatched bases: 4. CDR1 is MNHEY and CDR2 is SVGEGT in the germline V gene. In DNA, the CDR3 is TGTGCCAGCAGTCGGGGGGGGGAGGCCAAAAACATTCAGTACTTC. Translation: CASSRGGEAKNIQYF.

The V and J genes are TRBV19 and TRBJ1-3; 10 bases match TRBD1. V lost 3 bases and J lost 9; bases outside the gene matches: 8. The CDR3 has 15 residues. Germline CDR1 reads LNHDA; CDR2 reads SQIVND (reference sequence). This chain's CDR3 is CASSMGQGFYITIYF. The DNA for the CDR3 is TGTGCCAGTAGTATGGGACAGGGGTTCTACATCACCATATATTTT.